This T cell receptor beta chain was profiled in a study of control samples from healthy donors and cancer patients. TCRdb's copy holds only in-frame clones and misses some; the assay was immunoSEQ multiplex PCR. The sample shows about 140,000 clones, about 89% of them seen only once. CDR1 and CDR2 from the germline V gene are LNHNV and YYDKDF (reference sequence). The CDR3 length is 16 residues. V lost 0 bases, J lost 4 bases, and 15 bases lay in between. The V gene is TRBV15, the J gene TRBJ2-5; possible D gene TRBD2, 5 bases. Material: blood. This receptor was identified in a man aged 18 to 30 in good health. CDR3 region: CATSRDPGWSGETQYF. In nucleotides, the CDR3 is TGTGCCACCAGCAGAGATCCTGGGTGGAGCGGAGAGACCCAGTACTTC.